What follows describes a single T cell receptor (beta chain). No antigen is known for it. Per-base quality was not reported, and no clone a single base away is much larger than it. This sample is drawn from a study of CD8+ T cells in alopecia areata listed by TCRdb under 2018. Background for the entire study: The treated patients, all with moderate-to-severe alopecia areata, were enrolled in an open-label pilot trial of oral tofacitinib given at 5 to 10 mg twice daily. Biopsies were taken from tofacitinib-treated patients at baseline and again at 4 and 24 weeks into treatment, and several of those patients also had a later scalp biopsy. TCRbeta CDR3 regions were amplified by immunoSEQ multiplex PCR using 35 Vbeta forward and 13 Jbeta reverse primers. RNA was obtained with the PAXgene miRNA kit for fixed scalp, the miRNeasy kit for PBMCs, and the RNeasy kit for mouse skin. Human TCRbeta sequencing covered scalp tissue and sorted CD4+ and CD8+ peripheral blood T cells from patchy and totalis/universalis alopecia areata patients and healthy controls. Tofacitinib was administered for 6 to 18 months, and 6 months of follow-up off drug were then conducted to assess delayed response and recurrence. In treated patients, disease severity was measured using the SALT score, which gives the percentage of scalp surface area affected. Scalp clonality was compared across normal scalp (n=4), patchy alopecia areata scalp (n=8), and alopecia totalis/universalis scalp (n=8). The study used high-throughput TCRbeta sequencing to examine T cell clonal expansion in alopecia areata, in both the C3H/HeJ mouse model and human patients. Findings and caveats that apply to the study as a whole: Resident alphabeta T cells in normal human skin are also sequenced, complicating scalp TCR repertoire analysis, unlike mouse skin dominated by gammadelta T cells. Lesional scalp, especially in alopecia totalis/universalis, showed higher clonality and more expanded CD8+ clones than normal scalp, suggesting antigenic drive. Because the treated cohort was small and included a single nonresponder, larger studies are needed to assess links between baseline CD8+ expansion and response. Shared TCR sequences between patients were less evident than in mice, which may be partly attributable to HLA diversity in the patient population. Scalp clonality and the number of expanded CD8+ clones among the top 100 scalp clones were significantly decreased by tofacitinib. Many expanded lesional clones persisted in scalp and blood during tofacitinib treatment, which may partly explain relapse after stopping treatment.

The CDR3 covers 11 residues, taking in both the cysteine and the phenylalanine. Of the read, only the CDR3 DNA is kept; its 33 bases are in frame from base 1. Via the germline V gene, CDR1 is SGHTA and CDR2 FQGNSA. Relative to germline, V is 4 bases shorter and J is 10 bases shorter, with 9 bases between their ends. Libraries were made using the immunoSEQ multiplex PCR assay. To provide template for TCR sequencing, every sample had RNA extracted and reverse transcribed into cDNA. First-strand cDNA was synthesized using SuperScript III with a 2:1 mix of oligo-dT and random hexamers. A synthetic immune receptor repertoire was used to measure amplification bias, and any remaining bias was corrected computationally. On the study's bioinformatics: Raw reads were preprocessed to remove errors, and CDR3 was defined by IMGT conventions from the conserved cysteine to phenylalanine. To get clonality, Shannon entropy was normalized by log2 of the number of productive unique TCRs and the result was subtracted from 1. CD4 or CD8 identity of scalp clones was inferred by cross-referencing scalp TCRbeta sequences with sorted blood CD4 and CD8 repertoires. Here the immuneACCESS table is served through TCRdb, limited to in-frame sequences with V and J called. Missing clones are a known gap in these copies; in checked studies unresolved V genes cover under half, and the rest lacks a known reason. V and J calls and clone size come straight from that table; D and trimming were deduced from the DNA. This sample comprises about 280,000 clones, over 45% of them detected only once. The ten largest clones represent 1.8% of the sample.

Taken with the paper, the label for time point translates to: 24 weeks on oral tofacitinib. Interpreted using the paper, the treatment or condition label stands for: oral pan-JAK inhibitor, 5-10 mg twice daily. Lesional scalp punch biopsies and peripheral blood were obtained from alopecia areata patients. After PBMCs were isolated by density centrifugation and stained for CD3, CD4 and CD8, a FACSAria was used to sort CD4+ and CD8+ T cells. The clonotype was recovered from a human donor with alopecia areata. Sequencing used CD4+ T cells sorted from blood, obtained at week 24, from a patient treated with tofacitinib. The rearrangement combines TRBV7-2 with TRBJ2-3; there is no confident call for the D gene. The nucleotide sequence reads as follows: TGTGCCAGCAGCTCAAGTCTCGCGCAGTATTTT. Its protein is CASSSSLAQYF.